This T cell receptor (beta chain) was documented in a study of persistence of HIV-infected CD4 T cells. Germline CDR1 is SEHNR and CDR2 is FQNEAQ (reference sequence). V was clipped by 2 bases and J by 5 bases; unmatched bases: 3. The CDR3 runs to 15 residues. Anti-CD3/anti-CD28 beads served as a nonspecific positive control stimulus. CD4+ T cells upregulating both CD40 ligand and CD69 were sorted as responding cells. CD8+ T cells were removed from PBMCs prior to stimulation. For this clone: Its antigen is unidentified.

The immunoSEQ assay was version 4, run in survey mode. Sequencing used immunoSEQ multiplex PCR; TCRdb keeps in-frame clones, though not all of them. The table lists under 50,000 clones, around 89% of them singletons. Findings of the study overall: Compared with CD3/CD28-stimulated cells, CMV- and Gag-responding cells showed lower TCRbeta richness.

The chain carries TRBV7-9 and TRBJ2-1; 10 bases are a match to TRBD2. The clonotype comes from an adult woman with HIV who was CMV-seropositive. Specimen: CD4+ T cells sorted from PBMCs after approximately 19-hour stimulation, collected from a patient who received antiretroviral therapy. In DNA, the CDR3 is TGTGCCAGCAGCTTAAATAGCGGGGGGAACAATGAGCAGTTCTTC. It is translated as CASSLNSGGNNEQFF.